This entry concerns a single T cell receptor beta chain. Antigen: not known. This entry is derived from a study of T cells expressing NK-cell markers. Study overall: CD3+CD56+NKG2C+, CD3+CD56+NKG2C- and CD3+CD56-NKG2C+ T cells, once sorted, supplied the TCR beta repertoires. Just one sequenced donor of eight was HCMV-seronegative, while seven were seropositive.

Study outcomes and limitations: In about six donors, dominant CD3+CD56+NKG2C+ clones formed 1.0-7.0% of CD8+ cells.

CDR3 length: 17 residues. Germline values: CDR1 SEHNR, CDR2 FQNEAQ (reference sequence). With UMIs, 5'RACE template switching was used to make TCR beta cDNA. From its re-call of the 5' RACE reads, TCRdb lists each CDR3 protein once, without DNA. The sample shows 450,000 to 600,000 distinct CDR3 sequences, and 3% to 4.5% sits with its ten largest clones. Sequenced: blood T cells: a sorted CD56 or NKG2C T cell subset, CD4+ or CD8+ T cells, or bulk PBMC T cells (not recorded which). The rearrangement joins TRBV7-9 to TRBJ1-4; TCRdb lists TRBD1, though no DNA is available to test this call. The source is a man aged 18 to 35 in good health. The CDR3 is CASSLAMKGGTDEKLFF. The variable domain in full, completed from reference TRBV7-9 and TRBJ1-4, reads DTGVSQNPRHKITKRGQNVTFRCDPISEHNRLYWYRQTLGQGPEFLTYFQNEAQLEKSRLLSDRFSAERPKGSFSTLEIQRTEQGDSAMYLCASSLAMKGGTDEKLFFGSGTQLSVL.